Included here is one T cell receptor (beta chain) sequence, with context. Its antigen is not known. The V gene's germline CDR1 is MNHNS and CDR2 SASEGT. The junction had 9 bases not matched to a gene; V was cut back by 2 bases and J by 3 bases. CDR3 length: 17 amino acids. This sample was taken from a study of regulatory T cells. A couple of CD3G-deficient patients had more severe autoimmunity; all had some. Patients aged 2 to 39 years had fewer naive and more memory CD4+ and CD8+ T cells. CD4+ T cells were divided by sorting: CD25-high CD127-low Tregs, CD25-low CD127-high conventional cells. Amplification used 52 TRBV primers and 13 TRBJ primers. Produced via immunoSEQ multiplex PCR; TCRdb's table is partial and in-frame only. The data contain 20,000 to 25,000 clones, about 88% of them singletons. The study's findings and limits: Patient repertoires had restricted TRB V-J pairs and skewed V and J usage, most in Tregs. In CD3G-deficient patients, conventional CD4+ T cells were enriched for hydrophobic CDR3 residues at positions 6 and 7.

V gene TRBV6-1 combines with J gene TRBJ2-3, with 9 bases lining up with TRBD1. The sequenced sample was conventional CD4+ T cells sorted from blood. The TCR sequence derives from a child aged 5 to 17 with CD3G deficiency. CDR3 loop: CASSETPGQGRTDTQYF. Written as DNA, the CDR3 is TGTGCCAGCAGTGAAACGCCGGGACAGGGTAGAACAGATACGCAGTATTTT.